This T cell receptor (beta chain) was sequenced for a study of Ad26.COV2.S vaccination and SARS-CoV-2 variants. The ends were cut back, 6 bases at V and 0 bases at J, with 9 bases in the middle. The CDR3 extends over 15 amino acids. Germline V gene data show CDR1 as SGHTA and CDR2 as FQGNSA. In this sample, this clone turned up many times. TCRdb's table, derived via immunoSEQ multiplex PCR, lists solely in-frame clones and lacks some. The sample records about 350,000 clones, around nine tenths being singletons. The treatment is: around 19 received Ad26.COV2.S at low or high dose, single or two shots; several received placebo; per-sample allocation not given. Sample collection was performed on day 63 after the first vaccine or placebo injection.

The source is a person aged 18-60 years who received the Ad26.COV2.S COVID-19 vaccine or a placebo. The material sequenced was peripheral blood, taken in a trial of Ad26.COV2.S vaccine versus placebo. This chain connects TRBV7-2 to TRBJ1-6; D unresolved. The CDR3 here is CASSLASSYNSPLHF. The DNA of the CDR3 is TGTGCCAGCAGTTTGGCGAGCTCCTATAATTCACCCCTCCACTTT.